This passage covers 23 T cell receptor beta chains from one sample sequenced in a study of shared clonotypes between healthy human individuals (dated by TCRdb to 2018 to 2020). Library construction relied on the immunoSEQ multiplex PCR assay. Not all clones reach the TCRdb copy of this immuneACCESS table, which keeps in-frame sequences only. Checked studies attribute under half of the gap to unresolved V genes and leave the rest unexplained. The sample has about 730,000 clones on record, 72% of them singletons. Of the sample, around 1.8% falls within the top ten clones. Source material: memory CD4+ T cells sorted from blood. The cell subset or site label here, explained by the study, means: CD45RA-negative fraction. Receptor source: a woman in her twenties or thirties in good health.

CDR3 nucleotide sequence: TGCGCCAGCAGCTTCGAACGGGGACTCTATGGCTACACCTTC. Translating it yields CASSFERGLYGYTF. The rearrangement links TRBV5-1 to TRBJ1-2, with D possibly being TRBD1 (5 bases). Trimming cost V 2 bases and J 4 bases, with 12 bases left between them. The germline V gene has CDR1 SGHRS and CDR2 YFSETQ. The CDR3 is made up of 14 amino acids.

The CDR3, as DNA: TGTGCCAGCAGTATCGTGGGGACCTACGAGCAGTACTTC. This encodes CASSIVGTYEQYF. The V gene is TRBV7-9, the J gene TRBJ2-7; D uncertain. The CDR3 loop spans 13 amino acids. Germline V gives CDR1 SEHNR, CDR2 FQNEAQ (reference sequence). The V gene lost 6 bases and the J gene lost 2 bases, with 11 bases spanning the gap.

This clone was seen a handful of times. The rearrangement joins TRBV19 to TRBJ2-1, with 9 bases that match TRBD2. Germline CDR1 and CDR2: LNHDA and SQIVND (reference sequence). Trimming took 3 bases from V and 12 from J; bases not matched to a gene: 12. The CDR3 extends over 15 amino acids. This CDR3 reads CASSIVSEGGRGQFF. CDR3 nucleotides: TGTGCCAGTAGTATCGTGTCAGAAGGCGGGAGGGGGCAGTTCTTC.

The gene calls are TRBV7-9 and TRBJ1-1; possibly TRBD1 for D (5 bases). The CDR3 sequence is 16 residues long. The V and J ends lost 0 bases and 0 bases respectively, with 11 bases between them. The germline V gene encodes CDR1 SEHNR and CDR2 FQNEAQ (reference sequence). This chain's CDR3 is CASSLARRGMNTEAFF. The DNA for the CDR3 is TGTGCCAGCAGCTTAGCGAGGAGGGGAATGAACACTGAAGCTTTCTTT.

Remarks on this clone: The same CDR3 is also encoded by other DNA sequences in this sample. This sequence joins TRBV5-1 and TRBJ2-3; 8 positions agree with TRBD1. The ends lost 4 bases at V and 6 bases at J; junction bases unmatched: 7. The CDR3 is 14 residues long. Germline CDR1 SGHRS, CDR2 YFSETQ. CDR3 coding DNA: TGCGCCAGCAGCCTAGGACAGGGCGGGGATACGCAGTATTTT. It codes for CASSLGQGGDTQYF.

A few counts support this clone. J is TRBJ1-1 and V is TRBV18; perhaps TRBD1 as D (6 bases). Per the germline V gene, CDR1 is KGHSH and CDR2 is LQKENI. V shed 5 bases and J shed 3 bases, with 13 bases lying between them. The length of the CDR3 is 14 residues. CDR3 region: CASSLQGGDTEAFF. The CDR3 nucleotides read TGTGCCAGCTCATTACAGGGAGGGGACACTGAAGCTTTCTTT.

This chain uses TRBV18 with TRBJ1-1; possibly TRBD1 for D (5 bases). The CDR3 covers 14 residues. The germline V and J ends were trimmed by 6 bases and 5 bases, with 16 bases remaining between them. Per the germline V gene, CDR1 is KGHSH and CDR2 is LQKENI. Written as DNA, the CDR3 is TGTGCCAGCTCGGATCAGGGAACTCAAACTGAAGCTTTCTTT. It is translated as CASSDQGTQTEAFF.

About this clone: The sample carries other DNA sequences with the same CDR3. The chain uses TRBV7-3 and TRBJ1-1; a weak D match, TRBD1 (5 bases). CDR3 size: 13 residues. V lost 4 bases and J 1 base, leaving 7 bases between the germline ends. CDR1 is SGHTA and CDR2 is FQGTGA in the germline V gene. The CDR3 is CASSSGQNTEAFF. Written as DNA, the CDR3 is TGTGCCAGCAGCTCTGGACAGAACACTGAAGCTTTCTTT. The entire variable domain, with the rest obtained from reference TRBV7-3 and TRBJ1-1, is as follows: GAGVSQTPSNKVTEKGKYVELRCDPISGHTALYWYRQSLGQGPEFLIYFQGTGAADDSGLPNDRFFAVRPEGSVSTLKIQRTERGDSAVYLCASSSGQNTEAFFGQGTRLTVV.

As regards this clone: This same CDR3 is encoded by further DNA sequences in the sample. This chain joins TRBV5-1 and TRBJ2-3; D is possibly TRBD1 or TRBD2 (6 bases each). From germline, CDR1 is SGHRS and CDR2 YFSETQ. This CDR3 region has 15 residues. Between the trimmed V and J ends, which lost 4 bases and 0 bases, there was a span of 12 bases. For the CDR3, the DNA is TGCGCCAGCAGCGGGGGGCGGGCAAGCACAGATACGCAGTATTTT. Its translation is CASSGGRASTDTQYF.

The rearrangement links TRBV6-5 to TRBJ1-2; TRBD1 aligns across 8 bases. The trim removed 0 bases at V and 2 bases at J, leaving 5 bases unmatched. Germline V gives CDR1 MNHEY, CDR2 SVGAGI. CDR3 size: 16 residues. The CDR3 protein is CASSYSTGALNYGYTF. CDR3 nucleotides: TGTGCCAGCAGTTACTCGACAGGGGCATTAAACTATGGCTACACCTTC.

The rearrangement joins TRBV28 to TRBJ2-1; 13 positions agree with TRBD2. Germline trimming cut 6 bases from V and 5 bases from J; bases unmatched to any gene: 4. The CDR3 consists of 15 residues. Germline V CDR1 and CDR2: MDHEN, SYDVKM. CDR3 DNA: TGTGCCAGCAGACGGGGACTAGCGGGAAACAATGAGCAGTTCTTC. It yields the protein CASRRGLAGNNEQFF.

For this clone: This CDR3 is also generated by other DNA sequences in the sample. The chain links TRBV5-4 to TRBJ1-6; TRBD1 matches 7 bases. The junction had 2 bases not matched to a gene; V was cut back by 2 bases and J by 6 bases. The CDR3 consists of 14 residues. The germline V gene encodes CDR1 SGHNT and CDR2 YYREEE (reference sequence). The CDR3: CASSFDRVNSPLHF. In nucleotides, the CDR3 is TGTGCCAGCAGCTTCGACAGGGTTAATTCACCCCTCCACTTT.

The chain recombines TRBV21-1 with TRBJ2-7; the table's TRBD2 call for D was not verified on the DNA. TRBV21-1 is a pseudogene segment. The CDR3 has 14 residues. This CDR3 reads CASRLKRSSYEQYF. The CDR3 nucleotides are TGTGCCAGCAGATTAAAGCGGAGCTCCTACGAGCAGTACTTC.

This chain links TRBV11-2 with TRBJ2-7, with unresolved D. CDR1 and CDR2 (germline): SGHAT, FQNNGV. V lost 2 bases and J 0 bases, leaving 14 bases between the germline ends. The CDR3 runs to 16 residues. The CDR3 nucleotides read TGTGCCAGCAGCTTACTTGAGCCAGGCGGCTCCTACGAGCAGTACTTC. This sequence encodes CASSLLEPGGSYEQYF.

Remarks on this clone: Within the sample, other DNA sequences also encode this same CDR3. This chain uses TRBV19 with TRBJ2-6; D ambiguous. The germline V gene encodes CDR1 LNHDA and CDR2 SQIVND (reference sequence). CDR3 size: 13 residues. The V and J ends lost 5 bases and 0 bases respectively, with 2 bases between them. DNA of the CDR3: TGTGCCAGTAGTGTCTCTGGGGCCAACGTCCTGACTTTC. Translation gives CASSVSGANVLTF.

The chain employs TRBV14 and TRBJ2-1; D uncertain. Germline CDR1 is SGHDN and CDR2 is FVKESK. The CDR3 is 15 residues long. The V end was cut by 0 bases, the J end by 6 bases, with 12 bases between. The CDR3 loop is CASSQDRKATNEQFF. The CDR3 DNA reads TGTGCCAGCAGCCAAGACCGAAAAGCCACCAATGAGCAGTTCTTC. The full variable domain, with the rest looked up from reference TRBV14 and TRBJ2-1, is EAGVTQFPSHSVIEKGQTVTLRCDPISGHDNLYWYRRVMGKEIKFLLHFVKESKQDESGMPNNRFLAERTGGTYSTLKVQPAELEDSGVYFCASSQDRKATNEQFFGPGTRLTVL.

Many counts were recorded for this clone. CDR3 region: CATSTGTVFNEQFF. The CDR3 bases are TGCGCCACCTCAACCGGGACAGTATTCAATGAGCAGTTCTTC. The V call is TRBV10-1, the J call TRBJ2-1; 7 bases match TRBD1. The germline V gene has CDR1 WNHNN and CDR2 SYGVQD (reference sequence). The CDR3 totals 14 residues. V shed 10 bases, J shed 6 bases, and the junction held 12 bases outside the gene matches.

The rearrangement uses TRBV2 and TRBJ2-7, with 7 bases aligning to TRBD2. This CDR3 has 12 amino acids. The germline CDR1 and CDR2 sequences are SNHLY and FYNNEI. V lost 7 bases, J lost 7 bases, and 7 bases stayed unmatched. This chain's CDR3 is CASKGGSGEQYF. In DNA, the CDR3 is TGTGCCAGCAAGGGCGGGAGTGGGGAGCAGTACTTC.

This clone was detected once. The V and J genes are TRBV5-1 and TRBJ2-2; 9 bases are shared with TRBD2. This CDR3 has 15 amino acids. From germline, CDR1 is SGHRS and CDR2 YFSETQ. V lost 7 bases, J lost 6 bases, and 10 bases stayed unmatched. In DNA form, the CDR3 reads TGCGCCAGCGGGACTCTCGCGGGAGGGTCCGGGGAGCTGTTTTTT. This translates into CASGTLAGGSGELFF.

A few counts support this clone. This rearrangement joins TRBV5-1 to TRBJ2-3; no clear D. V gave up 0 bases and J gave up 4 bases, with 12 bases separating them. Germline CDR1 and CDR2: SGHRS and YFSETQ. This CDR3 spans 15 amino acids. CDR3 sequence reads: CASSLDGKGPDTQYF. In DNA, the CDR3 is TGCGCCAGCAGCTTGGACGGAAAAGGACCAGATACGCAGTATTTT.

CDR3 sequence: CAWSSGAGGYNEQFF. The CDR3 bases are TGTGCCTGGAGTTCAGGAGCGGGAGGCTACAATGAGCAGTTCTTC. This sequence joins TRBV30 and TRBJ2-1; TRBD2 matches at 9 bases. J gave up 3 bases and V 2 bases, and 5 bases lay outside the gene matches. The CDR3 has 15 residues. Germline loops: CDR1 GTSNPN, CDR2 SVGIG (reference sequence).

This clone was counted a few times. The CDR3 region is CASSSVSGNYGYTF. CDR3 DNA sequence: TGTGCCAGCAGCTCGGTTAGTGGGAACTATGGCTACACCTTC. The rearrangement uses TRBV5-6 and TRBJ1-2; D is ambiguous. Trimming removed 3 bases at V and 2 bases at J, with 11 bases between. CDR1 is SGHDT, CDR2 YYEEEE, per germline. The CDR3 runs 14 residues.

This clone appeared many times. The V call is TRBV19, the J call TRBJ1-4, with TRBD1 as a possible D gene (6 bases). CDR1 and CDR2 (germline): LNHDA, SQIVND (reference sequence). The CDR3 contains 17 residues. The V gene lost 7 bases and the J gene lost 0 bases, with 18 bases spanning the gap. This CDR3 is CASNTGQGVTTNEKLFF. DNA of the CDR3: TGTGCCAGTAACACGGGACAAGGGGTAACAACTAATGAAAAACTGTTTTTT.